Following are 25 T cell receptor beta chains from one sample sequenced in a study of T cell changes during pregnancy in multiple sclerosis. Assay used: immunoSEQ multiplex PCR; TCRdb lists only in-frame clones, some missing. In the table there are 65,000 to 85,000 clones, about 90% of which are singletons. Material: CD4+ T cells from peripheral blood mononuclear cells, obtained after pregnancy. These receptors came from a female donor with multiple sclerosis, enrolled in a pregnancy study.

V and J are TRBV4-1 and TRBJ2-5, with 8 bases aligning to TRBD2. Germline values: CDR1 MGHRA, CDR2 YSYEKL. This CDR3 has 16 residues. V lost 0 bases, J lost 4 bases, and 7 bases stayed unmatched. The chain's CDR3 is CASSQDPGTSAETQYF. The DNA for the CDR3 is TGCGCCAGCAGCCAAGATCCCGGGACTAGTGCAGAGACCCAGTACTTC.

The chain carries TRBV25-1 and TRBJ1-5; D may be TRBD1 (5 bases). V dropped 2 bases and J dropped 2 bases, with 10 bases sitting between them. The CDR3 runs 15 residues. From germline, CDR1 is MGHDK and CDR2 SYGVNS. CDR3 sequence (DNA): TGTGCCAGCAGTGAACCGGGGGGGGGCAATCAGCCCCAGCATTTT. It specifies CASSEPGGGNQPQHF. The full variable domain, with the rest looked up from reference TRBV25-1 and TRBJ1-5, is EADIYQTPRYLVIGTGKKITLECSQTMGHDKMYWYQQDPGMELHLIHYSYGVNSTEKGDLSSESTVSRIRTEHFPLTLESARPSHTSQYLCASSEPGGGNQPQHFGDGTRLSIL.

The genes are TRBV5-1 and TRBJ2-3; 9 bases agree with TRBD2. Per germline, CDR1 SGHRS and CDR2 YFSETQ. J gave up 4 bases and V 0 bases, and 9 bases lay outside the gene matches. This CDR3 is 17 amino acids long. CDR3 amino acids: CASSLGLAVPAADTQYF. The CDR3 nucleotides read TGCGCCAGCAGCTTGGGACTAGCGGTCCCAGCAGCAGATACGCAGTATTTT.

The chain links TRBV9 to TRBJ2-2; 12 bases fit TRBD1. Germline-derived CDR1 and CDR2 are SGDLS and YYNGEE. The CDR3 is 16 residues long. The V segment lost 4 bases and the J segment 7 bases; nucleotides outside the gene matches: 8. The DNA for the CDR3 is TGTGCCAGCAGCCCAACGGGACAGGGGGCCTACGGGGAGCTGTTTTTT. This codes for CASSPTGQGAYGELFF.

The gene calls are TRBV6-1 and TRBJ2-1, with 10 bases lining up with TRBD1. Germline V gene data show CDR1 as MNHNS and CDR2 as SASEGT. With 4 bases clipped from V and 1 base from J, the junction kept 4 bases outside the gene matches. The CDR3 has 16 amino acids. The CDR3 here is CASSVWGQGSYNEQFF. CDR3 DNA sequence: TGTGCCAGCAGTGTCTGGGGACAGGGGTCCTACAATGAGCAGTTCTTC.

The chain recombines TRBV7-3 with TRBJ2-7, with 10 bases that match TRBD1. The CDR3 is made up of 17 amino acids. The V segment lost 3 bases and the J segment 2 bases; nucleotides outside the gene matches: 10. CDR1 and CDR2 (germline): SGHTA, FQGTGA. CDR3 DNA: TGTGCCAGCAGCTTTCCGCCGGGACAGGGGAGCCCCTACGAGCAGTACTTC. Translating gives CASSFPPGQGSPYEQYF.

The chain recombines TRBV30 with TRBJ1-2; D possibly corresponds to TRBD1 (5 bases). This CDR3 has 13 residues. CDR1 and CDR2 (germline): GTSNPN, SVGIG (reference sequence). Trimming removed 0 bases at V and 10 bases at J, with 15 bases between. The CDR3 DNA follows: TGTGCCTGGAGTGTTGGGCAGGGAGGCCCCTACACCTTC. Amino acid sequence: CAWSVGQGGPYTF.

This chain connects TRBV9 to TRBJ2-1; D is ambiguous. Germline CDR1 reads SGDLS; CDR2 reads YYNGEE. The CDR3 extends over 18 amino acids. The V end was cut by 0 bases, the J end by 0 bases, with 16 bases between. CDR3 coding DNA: TGTGCCAGCAGCGTAGACCCCGCACAAAGTTACTCCTACAATGAGCAGTTCTTC. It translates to CASSVDPAQSYSYNEQFF.

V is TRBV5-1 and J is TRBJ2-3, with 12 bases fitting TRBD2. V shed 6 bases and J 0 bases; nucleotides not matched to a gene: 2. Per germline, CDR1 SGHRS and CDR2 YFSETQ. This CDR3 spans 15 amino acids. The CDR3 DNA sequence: TGCGCCAGCACCCTAGCGGGAGGGAGCACAGATACGCAGTATTTT. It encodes CASTLAGGSTDTQYF.

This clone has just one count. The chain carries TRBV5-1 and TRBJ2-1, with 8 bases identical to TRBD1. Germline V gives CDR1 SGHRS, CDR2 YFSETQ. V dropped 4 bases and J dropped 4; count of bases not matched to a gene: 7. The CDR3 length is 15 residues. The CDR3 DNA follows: TGCGCCAGCAGCGTATCAGGGGGCAGGTACAATGAGCAGTTCTTC. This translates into CASSVSGGRYNEQFF.

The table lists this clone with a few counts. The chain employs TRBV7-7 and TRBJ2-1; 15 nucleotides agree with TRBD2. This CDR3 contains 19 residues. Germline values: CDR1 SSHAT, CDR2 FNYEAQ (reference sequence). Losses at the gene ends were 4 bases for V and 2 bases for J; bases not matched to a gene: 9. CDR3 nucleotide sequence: TGTGCCAGCAGCTCCCACGGGACTAGCGGGGGGTCGACCTACAATGAGCAGTTCTTC. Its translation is CASSSHGTSGGSTYNEQFF.

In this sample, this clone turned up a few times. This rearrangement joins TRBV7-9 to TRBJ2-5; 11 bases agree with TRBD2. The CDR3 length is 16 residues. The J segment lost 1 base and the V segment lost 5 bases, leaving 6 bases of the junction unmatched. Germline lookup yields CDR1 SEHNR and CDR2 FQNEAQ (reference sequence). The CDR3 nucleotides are TGTGCCAGCAGCCCAAATCTAGCGGGAGGCCAAGAGACCCAGTACTTC. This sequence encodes CASSPNLAGGQETQYF.

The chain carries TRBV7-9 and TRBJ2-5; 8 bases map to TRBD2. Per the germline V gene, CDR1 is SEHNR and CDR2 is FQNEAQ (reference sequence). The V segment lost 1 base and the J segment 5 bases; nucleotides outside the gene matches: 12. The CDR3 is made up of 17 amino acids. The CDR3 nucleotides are TGTGCCAGCAGCTTAGGATCGGGGGGGGCGATTCGGGAGACCCAGTACTTC. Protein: CASSLGSGGAIRETQYF.

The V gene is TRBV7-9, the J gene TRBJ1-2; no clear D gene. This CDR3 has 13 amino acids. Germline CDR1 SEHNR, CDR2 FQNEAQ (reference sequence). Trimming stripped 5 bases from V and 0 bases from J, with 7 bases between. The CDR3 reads CASSPLANYGYTF. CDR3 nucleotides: TGTGCCAGCAGCCCCTTAGCTAACTATGGCTACACCTTC.

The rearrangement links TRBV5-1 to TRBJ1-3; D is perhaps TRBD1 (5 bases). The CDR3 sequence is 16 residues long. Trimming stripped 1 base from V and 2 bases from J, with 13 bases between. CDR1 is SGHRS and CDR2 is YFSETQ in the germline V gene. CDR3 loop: CASSLSGGITGNTIYF. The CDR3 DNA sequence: TGCGCCAGCAGCTTGTCGGGGGGGATCACTGGAAACACCATATATTTT.

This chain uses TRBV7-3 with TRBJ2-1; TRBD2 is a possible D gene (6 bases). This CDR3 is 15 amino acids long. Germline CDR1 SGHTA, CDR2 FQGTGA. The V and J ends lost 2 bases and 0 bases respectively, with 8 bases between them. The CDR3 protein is CASSLELASYNEQFF. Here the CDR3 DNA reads TGTGCCAGCAGCTTAGAACTAGCCTCCTACAATGAGCAGTTCTTC.

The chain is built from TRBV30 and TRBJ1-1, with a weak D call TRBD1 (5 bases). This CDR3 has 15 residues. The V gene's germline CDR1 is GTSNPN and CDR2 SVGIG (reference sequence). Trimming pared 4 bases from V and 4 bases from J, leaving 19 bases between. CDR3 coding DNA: TGTGCCTGGAATTTGATCGGCAGGGTAGGCACTGAAGCTTTCTTT. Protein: CAWNLIGRVGTEAFF.

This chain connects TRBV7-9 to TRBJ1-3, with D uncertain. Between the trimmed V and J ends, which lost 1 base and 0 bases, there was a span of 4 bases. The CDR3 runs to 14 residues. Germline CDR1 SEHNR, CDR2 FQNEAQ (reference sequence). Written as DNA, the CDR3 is TGTGCCAGCAGCTTAGGCGTCTCTGGAAACACCATATATTTT. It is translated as CASSLGVSGNTIYF.

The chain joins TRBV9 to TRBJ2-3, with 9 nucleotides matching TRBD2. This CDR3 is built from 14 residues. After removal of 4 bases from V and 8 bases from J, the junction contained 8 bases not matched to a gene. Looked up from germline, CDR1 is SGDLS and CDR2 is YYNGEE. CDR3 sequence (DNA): TGTGCCAGCAGCATAGGGGATAGCGGGAGTACGCAGTATTTT. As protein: CASSIGDSGSTQYF. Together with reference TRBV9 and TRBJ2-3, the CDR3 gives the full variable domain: DSGVTQTPKHLITATGQRVTLRCSPRSGDLSVYWYQQSLDQGLQFLIQYYNGEERAKGNILERFSAQQFPDLHSELNLSSLELGDSALYFCASSIGDSGSTQYFGPGTRLTVL.

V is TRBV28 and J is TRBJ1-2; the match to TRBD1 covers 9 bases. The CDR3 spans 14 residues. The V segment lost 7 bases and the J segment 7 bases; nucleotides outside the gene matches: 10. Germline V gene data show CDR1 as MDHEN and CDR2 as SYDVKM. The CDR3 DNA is TGTGCCAGCACACCCGGCACAGGGGGCAGTGGCTACACCTTC. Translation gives CASTPGTGGSGYTF.

This CDR3 is CASRTRRDTYNEQFF. CDR3 bases: TGTGCCAGCAGGACAAGGAGGGATACCTACAATGAGCAGTTCTTC. The V gene is TRBV13, the J gene TRBJ2-1; perhaps TRBD2 as D (6 bases). CDR3 length equals 15 residues. Germline V gene lookup returns CDR1 PRHDT and CDR2 FYEKMQ (reference sequence). The ends were cut back, 6 bases at V and 2 bases at J, with 14 bases in the middle.

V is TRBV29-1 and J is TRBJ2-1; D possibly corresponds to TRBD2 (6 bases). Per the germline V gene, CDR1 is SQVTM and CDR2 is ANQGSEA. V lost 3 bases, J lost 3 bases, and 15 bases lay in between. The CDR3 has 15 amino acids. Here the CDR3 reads CSVDGWRDVYNEQFF. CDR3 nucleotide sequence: TGCAGCGTTGATGGATGGCGGGACGTCTACAATGAGCAGTTCTTC.

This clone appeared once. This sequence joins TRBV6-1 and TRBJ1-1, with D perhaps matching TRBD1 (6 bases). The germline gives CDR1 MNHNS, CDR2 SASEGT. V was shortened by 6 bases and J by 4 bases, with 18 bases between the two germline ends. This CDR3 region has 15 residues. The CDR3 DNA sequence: TGTGCCAGCAGCCATGAGCTGGGGGGGCCCACTGAAGCTTTCTTT. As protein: CASSHELGGPTEAFF.

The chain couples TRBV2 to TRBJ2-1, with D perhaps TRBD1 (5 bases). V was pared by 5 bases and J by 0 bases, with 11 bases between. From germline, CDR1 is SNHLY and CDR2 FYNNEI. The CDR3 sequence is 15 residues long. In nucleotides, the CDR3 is TGTGCCAGCAGTCTGACAGAACTCTCCTACAATGAGCAGTTCTTC. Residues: CASSLTELSYNEQFF.

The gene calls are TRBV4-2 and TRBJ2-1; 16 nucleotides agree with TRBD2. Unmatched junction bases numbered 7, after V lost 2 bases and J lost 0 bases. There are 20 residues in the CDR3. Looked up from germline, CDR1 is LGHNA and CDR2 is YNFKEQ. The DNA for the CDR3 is TGTGCCAGCAGCCAACCGGGACTAGCGGGGGGGAAAAGCTCCTACAATGAGCAGTTCTTC. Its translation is CASSQPGLAGGKSSYNEQFF.